These 14 T cell receptor beta chains were sequenced from one sample in a study of cytomegalovirus exposure and HLA in healthy donors. The PCR was carried out with 60 Vbeta primers and 13 Jbeta primers. The repertoire was sequenced with immunoSEQ multiplex PCR; TCRdb's copy has only in-frame clones and lacks some. The sample lists about 150,000 clones, roughly 65% occurring once. Specimen: PBMCs. The receptors shown here come from a man in his sixties in good health and CMV-seronegative.

The chain couples TRBV28 to TRBJ2-7; D not certain. V dropped 3 bases and J dropped 5 bases, with 11 bases sitting between them. CDR3 length equals 13 residues. The germline gives CDR1 MDHEN, CDR2 SYDVKM. The CDR3 DNA reads as TGTGCCAGCAGTTTCGAGAGGCCTAACGAGCAGTACTTC. Amino acid sequence: CASSFERPNEQYF.

This clone was seen only a few times. The chain joins TRBV11-2 to TRBJ2-5, with TRBD1 as a possible D gene (5 bases). Germline lookup yields CDR1 SGHAT and CDR2 FQNNGV. The germline V and J ends were trimmed by 0 bases and 7 bases, with 6 bases remaining between them. The CDR3 consists of 12 residues. CDR3 DNA sequence: TGTGCCAGCAGCTTAGATCAGGGGACCCAGTACTTC. Amino acid sequence: CASSLDQGTQYF. Full variable domain (missing parts from reference TRBV11-2 and TRBJ2-5): EAGVAQSPRYKIIEKRQSVAFWCNPISGHATLYWYQQILGQGPKLLIQFQNNGVVDDSQLPKDRFSAERLKGVDSTLKIQPAKLEDSAVYLCASSLDQGTQYFGPGTRLLVL.

The V and J genes are TRBV29-1 and TRBJ2-7, with a tentative D call TRBD2 (5 bases). Per germline, CDR1 SQVTM and CDR2 ANQGSEA. V gave up 5 bases and J gave up 2 bases, with 16 bases separating them. The CDR3 loop spans 14 amino acids. CDR3 DNA: TGCAGCGTTCTGTCGGTTAGCGAGACCTACGAGCAGTACTTC. Protein: CSVLSVSETYEQYF.

The genes are TRBV19 and TRBJ2-3, with TRBD2 matching 7 bases. CDR3 size: 14 residues. J gave up 2 bases and V 7 bases, and 6 bases lay outside the gene matches. Germline V gives CDR1 LNHDA, CDR2 SQIVND (reference sequence). CDR3 loop: CASNQREVTDTQYF. CDR3 DNA: TGTGCCAGTAATCAGCGGGAAGTCACAGATACGCAGTATTTT.

The chain recombines TRBV5-4 with TRBJ1-2; the D is unclear. There are 15 residues in the CDR3. Germline V gene data show CDR1 as SGHNT and CDR2 as YYREEE (reference sequence). V lost 0 bases to trimming and J lost 1 base, with 10 bases between them. The CDR3 DNA follows: TGTGCCAGCAGCTTGGTCGGGGTCCGTAACTATGGCTACACCTTC. Protein product: CASSLVGVRNYGYTF.

This clone was counted between two and nine times. This chain uses TRBV12-5 with TRBJ1-1; D is undetermined. CDR3 length: 14 amino acids. Germline V gene sequence: CDR1 LGHNT, CDR2 FRNRAP. Deletions cut 5 bases from V and 0 bases from J, with 10 bases between. The CDR3 reads CASGPHSMNTEAFF. The DNA of the CDR3 is TGTGCTAGTGGTCCGCACAGCATGAACACTGAAGCTTTCTTT.

The genes are TRBV7-9 and TRBJ1-4; the D is unclear. The CDR3 spans 16 residues. From germline, CDR1 is SEHNR and CDR2 FQNEAQ (reference sequence). V was cut by 0 bases and J by 2 bases, with 10 bases left in between. Here the CDR3 DNA reads TGTGCCAGCAGCTTAGCAACGGGGAGCACTAATGAAAAACTGTTTTTT. This encodes CASSLATGSTNEKLFF.

This clone was recorded a few times. The chain joins TRBV5-1 to TRBJ2-4, with 9 bases that match TRBD2. Germline V lookup: CDR1 SGHRS, CDR2 YFSETQ. The length of the CDR3 is 17 residues. V trimming: 5 bases; J trimming: 4 bases; junction bases outside the gene matches: 13. This chain's CDR3 is CASRWASGILRKNIQYF. The CDR3 DNA reads as TGCGCCAGCAGGTGGGCTAGCGGGATTTTACGGAAAAACATTCAGTACTTC. Looking up the rest from reference TRBV5-1 and TRBJ2-4 gives the full variable domain: KAGVTQTPRYLIKTRGQQVTLSCSPISGHRSVSWYQQTPGQGLQFLFEYFSETQRNKGNFPGRFSGRQFSNSRSEMNVSTLELGDSALYLCASRWASGILRKNIQYFGAGTRLSVL.

J is TRBJ1-6 and V is TRBV23-1, with D possibly TRBD1 on 5 matching bases. TRBV23-1 is an open reading frame whose function is uncertain. V dropped 7 bases and J dropped 16 bases, with 14 bases sitting between them. This CDR3 comprises 11 residues. CDR3 sequence (DNA): TGCGCCAGCATCATAGGAGGGGCACTCCACTTT. It translates to CASIIGGALHF.

The rearrangement uses TRBV27 and TRBJ2-1; D ambiguous. CDR1 is MNHEY and CDR2 is SMNVEV in the germline V gene (reference sequence). V lost 1 base and J lost 0, with 10 bases in between. CDR3 length equals 16 residues. CDR3 sequence (DNA): TGTGCCAGCAGTTTATATGAAGAGAGCTCCTACAATGAGCAGTTCTTC. Its translation is CASSLYEESSYNEQFF.

The chain employs TRBV30 and TRBJ1-2; D is possibly TRBD1 (5 bases). The germline CDR1 and CDR2 sequences are GTSNPN and SVGIG (reference sequence). The CDR3 totals 13 residues. Trimming left V 4 bases short and J 7 bases short, with 16 bases between. The DNA for the CDR3 is TGTGCCTGGACCCCCAGCAGGGTTGGTGGCTACACCTTC. It yields the protein CAWTPSRVGGYTF. Complete variable domain (other parts from reference TRBV30 and TRBJ1-2): SQTIHQWPATLVQPVGSPLSLECTVEGTSNPNLYWYRQAAGRGLQLLFYSVGIGQISSEVPQNLSASRPQDRQFILSSKKLLLSDSGFYLCAWTPSRVGGYTFGSGTRLTVV.

The rearrangement uses TRBV29-1 and TRBJ2-2, with D possibly TRBD1 on 5 matching bases. Germline assignment: CDR1 SQVTM and CDR2 ANQGSEA. The length of the CDR3 is 14 residues. V was pared by 4 bases and J by 0 bases, with 9 bases between. CDR3 loop: CSVVSGTNTGELFF. As DNA, the CDR3 is TGCAGCGTTGTCTCAGGGACGAACACCGGGGAGCTGTTTTTT.

This clone was counted between two and nine times. The chain is built from TRBV9 and TRBJ2-3; 13 bases match TRBD2. CDR3 length: 22 amino acids. V lost 4 bases and J lost 0; bases outside the gene matches: 20. Germline values: CDR1 SGDLS, CDR2 YYNGEE. The CDR3 loop reads CASSLPQGRTSGSHSSTDTQYF. The DNA of the CDR3 is TGTGCCAGCAGCCTCCCTCAGGGGAGGACTAGCGGGAGTCATAGTAGCACAGATACGCAGTATTTT.

This clone appeared a few times. CDR3 sequence: CASSLSGQETQYF. CDR3 coding DNA: TGTGCCAGCAGCTTATCAGGCCAAGAGACCCAGTACTTC. The rearrangement uses TRBV7-9 and TRBJ2-5; no firm D call. Germline V gene lookup returns CDR1 SEHNR and CDR2 FQNEAQ (reference sequence). This CDR3 region has 13 residues. V lost 2 bases, J lost 1 base, and 5 bases lay in between.